The 8 T cell receptor beta chains below all came from one sample that was sequenced in a study of vaccination effects on CD4 cells after COVID-19. The protocol was immunoSEQ multiplex PCR, while the TCRdb copy is restricted to in-frame clones and leaves out a portion. The sample has 30,000 to 35,000 clones; roughly two thirds are singletons. Ahead of sequencing, the ViraFEST assay grew antigen-specific CD4+ T cells using viral peptide pools. After around ten days in culture, the CD4+ T cells were isolated. No cognate antigen is known for these TCRs. The source was CD4+ T cells from PBMCs cultured with HCoV-229E spike peptides, collected before COVID-19 vaccination. Receptors were obtained from a human donor who received a COVID-19 vaccine.

The chain links TRBV5-1 to TRBJ2-5; the D is unclear. The V end lost 0 bases, the J end lost 4 bases, and 10 bases lay between the germline ends. The CDR3 is made up of 14 amino acids. Germline CDR1 is SGHRS and CDR2 is YFSETQ. CDR3 protein: CASSLATNGETQYF. The CDR3 DNA reads TGCGCCAGCAGCTTGGCCACCAACGGAGAGACCCAGTACTTC.

This rearrangement joins TRBV19 to TRBJ1-1; TRBD1 matches at 12 bases. The CDR3 loop spans 19 amino acids. V trimming: 5 bases; J trimming: 0 bases; junction bases outside the gene matches: 13. The germline gives CDR1 LNHDA, CDR2 SQIVND (reference sequence). The CDR3 bases are TGTGCCAGTAGTTTGAGACCCGGGACAGGGGGCTTCCTGAACACTGAAGCTTTCTTT. Its protein is CASSLRPGTGGFLNTEAFF.

The chain employs TRBV29-1 and TRBJ2-3, with D possibly being TRBD1 (5 bases). The CDR3 sequence is 14 residues long. Deletions cut 4 bases from V and 0 bases from J, with 11 bases between. Germline CDR1 and CDR2: SQVTM and ANQGSEA. The CDR3 reads CSVGLTVSTDTQYF. The CDR3 DNA reads TGCAGCGTTGGTTTGACAGTGAGCACAGATACGCAGTATTTT.

The chain is built from TRBV27 and TRBJ2-7; no reliable D call. V was trimmed by 5 bases and J by 5 bases, leaving 13 bases between them. Germline V lookup: CDR1 MNHEY, CDR2 SMNVEV (reference sequence). The CDR3 sequence is 13 residues long. Here the CDR3 reads CASSESPRDEQYF. The CDR3 DNA sequence: TGTGCCAGCAGTGAATCCCCCCGGGACGAGCAGTACTTC.

The J gene is TRBJ2-3, the V gene TRBV2; 8 bases are shared with TRBD1. Germline V gives CDR1 SNHLY, CDR2 FYNNEI. The CDR3 spans 14 residues. The junction had 7 bases not matched to a gene; V was cut back by 7 bases and J by 4 bases. The CDR3 DNA follows: TGTGCCAGCAAGGACAGGGTGCAAGCAGATACGCAGTATTTT. This codes for CASKDRVQADTQYF.

This clone was recorded a few times. This chain uses TRBV5-4 with TRBJ1-6; D ambiguous. Trimming took off 9 bases at V and 0 bases at J, with 10 bases between the two ends. Germline loops: CDR1 SGHNT, CDR2 YYREEE (reference sequence). This CDR3 has 14 amino acids. The CDR3 sequence is CATREASYNSPLHF. Written as DNA, the CDR3 is TGTGCCACTCGTGAGGCCTCCTATAATTCACCCCTCCACTTT.

This clone showed up just a few times. The chain recombines TRBV3-1 (or the pseudogene TRBV3-2) with TRBJ1-2, with TRBD1 matching 9 bases. Germline CDR1 and CDR2: LGHDT and YNNKEL (reference sequence). This CDR3 has 14 residues. After removal of 4 bases from V and 5 bases from J, the junction contained 5 bases not matched to a gene. The CDR3 loop reads CASSPGTGIYGYTF. In DNA form, the CDR3 reads TGTGCCAGCAGCCCCGGGACAGGGATTTATGGCTACACCTTC.

The CDR3 protein is CASSSDRSNTEAFF. As DNA, the CDR3 is TGTGCCAGCAGTTCGGACAGGTCGAACACTGAAGCTTTCTTT. The gene calls are TRBV6-2 or TRBV6-3 and TRBJ1-1, with 7 bases matching TRBD1. Per the germline V gene, CDR1 is MNHEY and CDR2 is SVGEGT. V trimming: 4 bases; J trimming: 1 base; junction bases outside the gene matches: 3. The CDR3 sequence is 14 residues long.